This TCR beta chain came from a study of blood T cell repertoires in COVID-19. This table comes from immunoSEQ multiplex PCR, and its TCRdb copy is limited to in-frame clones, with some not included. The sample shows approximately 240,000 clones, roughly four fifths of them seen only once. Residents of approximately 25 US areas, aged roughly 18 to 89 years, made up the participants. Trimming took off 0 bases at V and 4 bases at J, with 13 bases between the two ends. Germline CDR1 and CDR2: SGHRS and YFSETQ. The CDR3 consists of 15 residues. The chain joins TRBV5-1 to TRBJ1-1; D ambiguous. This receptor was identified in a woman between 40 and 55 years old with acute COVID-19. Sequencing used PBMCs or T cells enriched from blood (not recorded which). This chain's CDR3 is CASSLAGKEVTEAFF. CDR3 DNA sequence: TGCGCCAGCAGCTTGGCCGGGAAAGAGGTCACTGAAGCTTTCTTT.